These T cell receptor beta chains were read from a single sample in a study of blood T cell repertoires in COVID-19. TCRdb's copy holds only in-frame clones and misses some; the assay was immunoSEQ multiplex PCR. The table includes roughly 52,000 clones, more than 80% detected once. The sample was peripheral blood. The source is a human donor in a cohort sampled during active COVID-19. The CDR3 runs from the conserved cysteine through the conserved F or W. Fields, in order: J gene, D gene, V gene, clone size, CDR3 protein, CDR3 DNA. A D gene is named only where the DNA matches it firmly. Clone size is stated in some rows and not others, as once, few, many or a class when expanded.

TRBJ1-1 | TRBD1 | TRBV7-3 | . | CASSPAPVIPGGRTEAFF | TGTGCCAGCAGCCCAGCCCCCGTAATCCCAGGGGGGAGGACTGAAGCTTTCTTT
TRBJ1-4 | TRBD1 | TRBV5-6 | . | CASSWDRANEKLFF | TGTGCCAGCAGCTGGGACAGGGCTAATGAAAAACTGTTTTTT
TRBJ1-6 | TRBD1 | TRBV6-5 | . | CASSYSFRGPNSPLHF | TGTGCCAGCAGTTACTCGTTCAGGGGGCCGAATTCACCCCTCCACTTT
TRBJ1-5 | . | TRBV19 | . | CASSIFGVIGNQPQHF | TGTGCCAGTAGTATCTTCGGAGTAATCGGCAATCAGCCCCAGCATTTT
TRBJ2-1 | TRBD2 | TRBV3-1/TRBV3-2 | . | CASRPSGVNEQFF | TGTGCCAGCAGACCTAGCGGGGTAAATGAGCAGTTCTTC
TRBJ1-6 | TRBD1 | TRBV10-3 | . | CAIRPGQGYSPLHF | TGTGCCATCAGGCCGGGACAGGGATATTCACCCCTCCACTTT
TRBJ2-1 | . | TRBV11-2 | . | CASSLDLAGQFF | TGTGCCAGCAGCTTAGATCTGGCAGGGCAGTTCTTC
TRBJ2-3 | . | TRBV5-1 | . | CASSSVPRTDTQYF | TGCGCCAGCAGCTCTGTTCCTCGCACAGATACGCAGTATTTT
TRBJ1-2 | . | TRBV10-3 | . | CATSTTGGYTF | TGTGCCACCTCAACGACAGGTGGCTACACCTTC
TRBJ1-6 | TRBD1 | TRBV3-1/TRBV3-2 | . | CASSLGQENSPLHF | TGTGCCAGCAGCCTAGGACAGGAGAATTCACCCCTCCACTTT
TRBJ1-6 | . | TRBV15 | once | CATSRDLSSPLHF | TGTGCCACCAGCAGAGATCTTAGTTCACCCCTCCACTTT
TRBJ1-2 | TRBD1 | TRBV24-1 | . | CATSDAYRGGYGYTF | TGTGCCACCAGTGATGCATACAGGGGAGGCTATGGCTACACCTTC
TRBJ2-7 | . | TRBV29-1 | . | CSVAPDRLVGGPLQQYF | TGCAGCGTGGCCCCCGACCGATTAGTCGGGGGGCCTCTTCAGCAGTACTTC
TRBJ1-2 | . | TRBV18 | . | CASSPSRYYGYTF | TGTGCCAGCTCACCCTCCAGATACTATGGCTACACCTTC
TRBJ2-7 | TRBD2 | TRBV11-1 | . | CASSWGGAGSSYEQYF | TGTGCCAGCAGCTGGGGGGGAGCGGGGAGCTCCTACGAGCAGTACTTC
TRBJ1-5 | . | TRBV20-1 | . | CSASLPQGNQPQHF | TGCAGTGCTAGTCTTCCACAGGGTAATCAGCCCCAGCATTTT
TRBJ2-7 | . | TRBV18 | . | CASSELGNAGEQYF | TGTGCCAGCTCGGAGCTAGGGAACGCGGGCGAGCAGTACTTC
TRBJ2-5 | TRBD2 | TRBV27 | . | CASSFSLAGGWETQYF | TGTGCCAGCAGTTTCTCCCTAGCGGGGGGCTGGGAGACCCAGTACTTC
TRBJ2-4 | . | TRBV7-9 | . | CASSLNTNKNIQYF | TGTGCCAGCAGCTTAAACACAAACAAAAACATTCAGTACTTC
TRBJ2-5 | TRBD2 | TRBV7-2 | . | CASSARGGIKTQYF | TGTGCCAGCAGCGCTCGGGGGGGGATAAAGACCCAGTACTTC
TRBJ2-3 | TRBD1 | TRBV27 | few | CASSPGQGQAGDTQYF | TGTGCCAGCAGTCCGGGACAGGGGCAAGCGGGTGATACGCAGTATTTT
TRBJ1-4 | . | TRBV23-1 | . | CASSSLATGPGEKLFF | TGCGCCAGCAGTTCCCTCGCCACAGGGCCGGGAGAAAAACTGTTTTTT
TRBJ2-2 | TRBD1 | TRBV7-2 | . | CASSSTGAGELFF | TGTGCCAGCAGCTCAACAGGGGCCGGGGAGCTGTTTTTT
TRBJ2-3 | TRBD2 | TRBV7-2 | . | CASSLFGGGTDTQYF | TGTGCCAGCAGCTTATTTGGGGGGGGGACAGATACGCAGTATTTT
TRBJ2-7 | . | TRBV6-2/TRBV6-3 | . | CASSYSQKSYEQYF | TGTGCCAGCAGTTACAGTCAGAAATCCTACGAGCAGTACTTC
TRBJ1-6 | . | TRBV2 | few | CASSISRGSPLHF | TGTGCCAGCAGTATATCTCGGGGTTCACCCCTCCACTTT
TRBJ1-3 | . | TRBV5-1 | many | CASSLGQASGNTIYF | TGCGCCAGCAGCCTGGGACAAGCCTCTGGAAACACCATATATTTT
TRBJ1-1 | . | TRBV18 | . | CASSPGALNTEAFF | TGTGCCAGCTCACCAGGGGCCCTGAACACTGAAGCTTTCTTT
TRBJ2-4 | TRBD2 | TRBV7-2 | . | CASSTTGTSGGATYF | TGTGCCAGCAGCACCACCGGGACTAGCGGGGGGGCGACGTACTTC
TRBJ2-5 | . | TRBV27 | . | CASSFPQGTQYF | TGTGCCAGCAGTTTCCCTCAGGGGACCCAGTACTTC
TRBJ1-4 | . | TRBV7-9 | . | CASSLHGGRTATNEKLFF | TGTGCCAGCAGCCTCCACGGGGGGCGTACCGCAACTAATGAAAAACTGTTTTTT
TRBJ2-1 | TRBD2 | TRBV18 | once | CASSPARGLAGGQSYNEQFF | TGTGCCAGCTCACCAGCGCGGGGACTAGCGGGGGGGCAGTCCTACAATGAGCAGTTCTTC
TRBJ1-1 | TRBD1 | TRBV3-1/TRBV3-2 | . | CASSQEPKLGTGDTEAFF | TGTGCCAGCAGCCAAGAGCCGAAACTCGGGACAGGGGACACTGAAGCTTTCTTT
TRBJ2-3 | TRBD1 | TRBV3-1/TRBV3-2 | . | CASSLSPGQISTDTQYF | TGTGCCAGCAGCCTTTCCCCGGGACAGATTAGCACAGATACGCAGTATTTT
TRBJ1-2 | TRBD1 | TRBV7-8 | . | CASSEDRGQVYYGYTF | TGTGCCAGCAGCGAGGACAGGGGGCAAGTGTACTATGGCTACACCTTC
TRBJ2-2 | TRBD1 | TRBV7-9 | once | CASSFLQGLAGELFF | TGTGCCAGCAGCTTCCTACAGGGGCTTGCCGGGGAGCTGTTTTTT
TRBJ2-1 | . | TRBV6-2/TRBV6-3 | few | CASSYEQHNEQFF | TGTGCCAGCAGTTACGAACAGCACAATGAGCAGTTCTTC
TRBJ1-2 | TRBD1 | TRBV10-3 | once | CAISDWGPGQEVLGYGYTF | TGTGCCATCAGTGATTGGGGCCCGGGACAGGAGGTCCTCGGCTATGGCTACACCTTC
TRBJ1-2 | . | TRBV18 | . | CASSPNALTNYGYTF | TGTGCCAGCTCACCAAATGCACTTACTAACTATGGCTACACCTTC
TRBJ2-1 | TRBD1 | TRBV18 | . | CASSPGQGIYNEQFF | TGTGCCAGCTCACCAGGACAGGGGATCTACAATGAGCAGTTCTTC
TRBJ1-1 | TRBD1 | TRBV2 | . | CASSGRQGQTEAFF | TGTGCCAGCAGTGGAAGACAGGGTCAGACTGAAGCTTTCTTT
TRBJ1-6 | . | TRBV4-3 | . | CASSQDGQLYNSPLHF | TGCGCCAGCAGCCAAGATGGACAGCTCTATAATTCACCCCTCCACTTT
TRBJ2-3 | TRBD1 | TRBV19 | . | CASTTGQGTDTQYF | TGTGCCAGTACTACGGGACAGGGCACAGATACGCAGTATTTT